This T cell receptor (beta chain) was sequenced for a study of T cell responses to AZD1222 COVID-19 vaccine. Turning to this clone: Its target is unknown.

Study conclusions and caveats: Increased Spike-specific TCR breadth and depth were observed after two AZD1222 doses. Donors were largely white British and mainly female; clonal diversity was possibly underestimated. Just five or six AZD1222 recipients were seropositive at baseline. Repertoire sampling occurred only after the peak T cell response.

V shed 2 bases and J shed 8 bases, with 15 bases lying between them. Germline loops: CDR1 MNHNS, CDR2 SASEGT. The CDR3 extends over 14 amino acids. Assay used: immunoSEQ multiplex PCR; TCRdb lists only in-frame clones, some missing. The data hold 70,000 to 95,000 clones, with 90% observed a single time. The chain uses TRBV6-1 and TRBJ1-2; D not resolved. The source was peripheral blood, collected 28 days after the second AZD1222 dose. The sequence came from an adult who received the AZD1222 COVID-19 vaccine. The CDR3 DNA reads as TGTGCCAGCAGTGAACCTATGGCCGTTGCGGGCTACACCTTC. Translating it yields CASSEPMAVAGYTF.